This paragraph covers one T cell receptor beta chain sequence. Libraries were prepared by immunoSEQ multiplex PCR; TCRdb keeps only in-frame clonotypes and omits some of them. The sample records approximately 88,000 clones, approximately 91% being singletons. The sample comes from a study of control samples from healthy donors and cancer patients. Trimming pared 3 bases from V and 8 bases from J, leaving 16 bases between. Per the germline V gene, CDR1 is KGHSH and CDR2 is LQKENI. This CDR3 comprises 14 residues. The sequencing input was blood. The gene calls are TRBV18 and TRBJ1-2; possibly TRBD1 for D (6 bases). The sequence derives from a woman younger than 45 in good health. CDR3: CASSPLTGAEGYTF. The DNA for the CDR3 is TGTGCCAGCTCACCCCTGACAGGTGCCGAGGGCTACACCTTC.